These 17 T cell receptor beta chains originate from one sample sequenced in a study of HIV-infected patients and healthy controls. cDNA was made from about 480 ng RNA using alpha and beta constant primers. Each of the alpha and beta chains got its own library through chain-specific third strand synthesis with indices. TCRdb redid the calling of the 5' RACE reads with MiXCR, one entry per CDR3 protein. This table has 13,000 or so distinct CDR3 sequences, roughly 10% appearing once. The repertoire came from unfractionated whole blood and reflected all unsorted peripheral T cells. The sequenced material came from blood. The receptors shown here come from an adult in good health.

By its share, this clonotype is medium-sized. The genes are TRBV7-2 and TRBJ2-1; 9 bases are shared with TRBD2. Germline V gives CDR1 SGHTA, CDR2 FQGNSA. CDR3 length: 16 amino acids. With V trimmed by 1 base and J by 9 bases, 10 bases remained unmatched. The CDR3 is CASSLGGRVAILEQFF. CDR3 coding DNA: TGTGCCAGCAGCTTAGGCGGGAGGGTAGCTATACTTGAGCAGTTCTTC.

This chain uses TRBV7-9 with TRBJ2-2; no clear D gene. CDR1 and CDR2 from the germline V gene are SEHNR and FQNEAQ (reference sequence). Trimming shortened V by 1 base and J by 0 bases, and 12 bases separated the two germline ends. The CDR3 contains 17 residues. CDR3 nucleotides: TGTGCCAGCAGCTTAGTCGGACGACTCGCGAACACCGGGGAGCTGTTTTTT. Its protein product is CASSLVGRLANTGELFF.

The chain joins TRBV6-5 to TRBJ1-5; maybe TRBD1 (5 bases). This CDR3 region has 16 residues. The V end lost 0 bases, the J end lost 0 bases, and 9 bases lay between the germline ends. Germline CDR1 reads MNHEY; CDR2 reads SVGAGI. CDR3 region: CASSYSGPYSNQPQHF. CDR3 in DNA: TGTGCCAGCAGTTACTCGGGGCCCTATAGCAATCAGCCCCAGCATTTT.

This clonotype is medium-sized in the sample. The chain uses TRBV9 and TRBJ2-1; no clear D. This CDR3 comprises 15 residues. Trimming cost V 2 bases and J 5 bases, with 14 bases left between them. CDR1 SGDLS and CDR2 YYNGEE come from the germline V gene. CDR3 bases: TGTGCCAGCAGCGTTTTTCGAGACGGACACAATGAGCAGTTCTTC. Its protein product is CASSVFRDGHNEQFF.

This clonotype showed up many times. The CDR3 nucleotides read TGTGCCAGCAGTCTTCTAGTGGGCACCGGGGAGCTGTTTTTT. Translation gives CASSLLVGTGELFF. The chain uses TRBV6-4 and TRBJ2-2; no clear D. This CDR3 contains 14 residues. Between the trimmed V and J ends, which lost 5 bases and 4 bases, there was a span of 11 bases. CDR1 and CDR2 from the germline V gene are MRHNA and SNTAGT.

The V and J genes are TRBV20-1 and TRBJ2-3; 7 bases fit TRBD2. V was clipped by 0 bases and J by 3 bases; unmatched bases: 9. CDR1 and CDR2 (germline): DFQATT, SNEGSKA (reference sequence). This CDR3 has 16 amino acids. This CDR3 is CSARDLGGSTTDTQYF. CDR3 coding DNA: TGCAGTGCTAGAGATCTTGGCGGGAGCACTACAGATACGCAGTATTTT.

This clonotype is judged medium-sized. The J gene is TRBJ2-1, the V gene TRBV20-1; D is uncertain. This CDR3 region has 14 residues. Germline loops: CDR1 DFQATT, CDR2 SNEGSKA (reference sequence). Trimming pared 3 bases from V and 8 bases from J, leaving 17 bases between. Here the CDR3 DNA reads TGCAGTGCTAGTCGTCCCGGCCTAGTCGATGAGCAGTTCTTC. Residues: CSASRPGLVDEQFF.

Judged by abundance, this clonotype is medium-sized. This chain joins TRBV10-3 and TRBJ1-5, with D perhaps matching TRBD1 (6 bases). This CDR3 has 15 residues. Trimming left V 4 bases short and J 1 base short, with 11 bases between. Germline assignment: CDR1 ENHRY and CDR2 SYGVKD. CDR3 DNA sequence: TGTGCCATCAGTGGGGAGGGGGTAAGCAATCAGCCCCAGCATTTT. Protein product: CAISGEGVSNQPQHF.

Only a few counts were recorded for this clonotype. CDR3 sequence reads: CASSYESGRVSYNEQFF. DNA of the CDR3: TGTGCCAGCAGTTATGAGAGCGGGAGGGTATCCTACAATGAGCAGTTCTTC. The chain joins TRBV6-5 to TRBJ2-1; TRBD2 matches at 10 bases. Germline lookup yields CDR1 MNHEY and CDR2 SVGAGI. The CDR3 consists of 17 residues. The ends lost 3 bases at V and 1 base at J; junction bases unmatched: 6.

This clonotype was recorded a few times. V and J are TRBV19 and TRBJ1-5; D gene uncertain. The CDR3 totals 14 residues. Trimming shortened V by 3 bases and J by 7 bases, and 13 bases separated the two germline ends. Per germline, CDR1 LNHDA and CDR2 SQIVND (reference sequence). The CDR3: CASSIKGASQPQHF. CDR3 bases: TGTGCCAGTAGTATCAAGGGCGCGTCCCAGCCCCAGCATTTT.

In its sample, this clonotype ranks as medium-sized. The genes are TRBV5-1 and TRBJ2-3, with 10 nucleotides matching TRBD2. CDR3 length: 15 amino acids. CDR1 and CDR2 from the germline V gene are SGHRS and YFSETQ. J gave up 5 bases and V 4 bases, and 7 bases lay outside the gene matches. Here the CDR3 reads CASSTSSGSGDTQYF. Here the CDR3 DNA reads TGCGCCAGCAGCACTTCTAGCGGGAGTGGAGATACGCAGTATTTT.

By proportion, this clonotype is medium-sized. This chain links TRBV7-8 with TRBJ1-1; tentatively, D is TRBD1 (6 bases). There are 14 residues in the CDR3. CDR1 and CDR2 (germline): SGHVS, FQNEAQ. V was shortened by 4 bases and J by 6 bases, with 15 bases between the two germline ends. This CDR3 is CASSSYPRGPEAFF. In DNA, the CDR3 is TGTGCCAGCAGCTCCTACCCGCGGGGGCCTGAAGCTTTCTTT.

This clonotype occurred many times. V usage is TRBV5-6 and J usage is TRBJ2-1; a possible D gene is TRBD1 (6 bases). V was pared by 3 bases and J by 4 bases, with 14 bases between. In germline, CDR1 is SGHDT, CDR2 YYEEEE. CDR3 size: 15 residues. CDR3 DNA: TGTGCCAGCAGCTCCCCCCACACAGGGTACAATGAGCAGTTCTTC. It specifies CASSSPHTGYNEQFF.

The chain couples TRBV7-8 to TRBJ2-5; tentatively, D is TRBD1 (6 bases). Trimming removed 1 base from V and 3 bases from J, with 6 bases in between. Germline CDR1 and CDR2: SGHVS and FQNEAQ. CDR3 size: 13 residues. For the CDR3, the DNA is TGTGCCAGCAGCTTAGGGACAGAAGAGACCCAGTACTTC. This gives the protein CASSLGTEETQYF.

The sample holds many counts of this clonotype. The rearrangement joins TRBV27 to TRBJ2-7; tentatively, D is TRBD2 (5 bases). This CDR3 has 15 amino acids. CDR1 is MNHEY, CDR2 SMNVEV, per germline (reference sequence). V shed 6 bases and J shed 3 bases, with 18 bases lying between them. CDR3 sequence reads: CASSPRTPTSYEQYF. For the CDR3, the DNA is TGTGCCAGCAGCCCCCGGACTCCAACTAGCTACGAGCAGTACTTC.

This clonotype was counted at least ten times. CDR3 protein: CASSLMGGIKFF. The DNA of the CDR3 is TGTGCCAGCAGCTTAATGGGCGGAATCAAGTTCTTC. The rearrangement joins TRBV11-1 to TRBJ2-1; D remains unclear. The V gene lost 2 bases and the J gene lost 14 bases, with 13 bases spanning the gap. The CDR3 runs 12 residues. CDR1 and CDR2 (germline): SGHAT, FQDESV (reference sequence).

This chain joins TRBV5-1 and TRBJ1-1; D is unresolved. In germline, CDR1 is SGHRS, CDR2 YFSETQ. The germline V and J ends were trimmed by 4 bases and 0 bases, with 7 bases remaining between them. This CDR3 contains 13 residues. The CDR3 DNA reads TGCGCCAGCAGCGTGGGCTTGAACACTGAAGCTTTCTTT. It codes for CASSVGLNTEAFF.